The 30 T cell receptor beta chains below were found in one sample sequenced in a study of OX40 agonist ivuxolimab in advanced cancers. Assay: immunoSEQ multiplex PCR; the TCRdb copy retains only in-frame clones and omits some. The sample lists tens of thousands of clones, 75% to 85% occurring once. Here the sequenced sample was CD4+ or CD8+ T cells sorted from blood, taken in a trial of the OX40 agonist ivuxolimab. These receptor sequences come from an adult with an advanced solid tumor such as melanoma, head and neck, liver or kidney cancer.

The chain combines TRBV30 with TRBJ1-4; D possibly corresponds to TRBD1 (5 bases). Trimming left V 8 bases short and J 7 bases short, with 20 bases between. The CDR3 spans 14 residues. Germline loops: CDR1 GTSNPN, CDR2 SVGIG (reference sequence). CDR3 loop: CAASLRGGAEKLFF. The CDR3 nucleotides are TGTGCCGCCTCCCTCCGGGGTGGGGCTGAAAAACTGTTTTTT.

The chain links TRBV2 to TRBJ1-1, with D maybe TRBD1 (5 bases). The CDR3 spans 14 residues. The germline CDR1 and CDR2 sequences are SNHLY and FYNNEI. The germline V and J ends were trimmed by 3 bases and 5 bases, with 13 bases remaining between them. CDR3 DNA sequence: TGTGCCAGCAGTGACCCCAGGTGGGGGACTGAAGCTTTCTTT. It translates to CASSDPRWGTEAFF.

This rearrangement joins TRBV7-9 to TRBJ1-1; D uncertain. Per germline, CDR1 SEHNR and CDR2 FQNEAQ (reference sequence). The V end lost 4 bases, the J end lost 5 bases, and 8 bases lay between the germline ends. The CDR3 loop spans 12 amino acids. Written as DNA, the CDR3 is TGTGCCAGCAGCTCGGACTGGACTGAAGCTTTCTTT. The encoded protein is CASSSDWTEAFF.

This chain joins TRBV2 and TRBJ1-5; maybe TRBD1 (5 bases). V lost 5 bases to trimming and J lost 0 bases, with 11 bases between them. Looked up from germline, CDR1 is SNHLY and CDR2 is FYNNEI. This CDR3 contains 15 residues. DNA for the CDR3: TGTGCCAGCAGTCCCGACAGAGCTAGCAATCAGCCCCAGCATTTT. Its translation is CASSPDRASNQPQHF.

The sample holds one count of this clone. The chain links TRBV4-1 to TRBJ2-1; 12 positions match TRBD2. The germline CDR1 and CDR2 sequences are MGHRA and YSYEKL. V shed 3 bases, J shed 0 bases, and the junction held 3 bases outside the gene matches. The CDR3 is 17 residues long. The CDR3 loop is CASSHPTSGSSYNEQFF. As DNA, the CDR3 is TGCGCCAGCAGCCATCCGACTAGCGGGAGCTCCTACAATGAGCAGTTCTTC.

This clone was counted only a few times. This chain connects TRBV28 to TRBJ1-1; D is unclear. The germline CDR1 and CDR2 sequences are MDHEN and SYDVKM. This CDR3 comprises 10 residues. The germline V and J ends were trimmed by 8 bases and 1 base, with 2 bases remaining between them. This chain's CDR3 is CASGNTEAFF. The CDR3 coding sequence is TGTGCCAGCGGGAACACTGAAGCTTTCTTT.

This chain uses TRBV6-5 with TRBJ1-2, with D maybe TRBD1 (5 bases). The CDR3 covers 14 residues. Per the germline V gene, CDR1 is MNHEY and CDR2 is SVGAGI. The V end lost 5 bases, the J end lost 8 bases, and 18 bases lay between the germline ends. CDR3 sequence (DNA): TGTGCCAGCAGTAGAGGGGTGGGAGTAAGAGGCTACACCTTC. Translated, it gives CASSRGVGVRGYTF.

The V gene is TRBV5-4, the J gene TRBJ1-1, with 7 bases aligning to TRBD1. Germline CDR1 and CDR2: SGHNT and YYREEE (reference sequence). J lost 11 bases, V lost 4 bases, and 8 bases had no gene match. The CDR3 loop spans 12 amino acids. As DNA, the CDR3 is TGTGCCAGCAGCCTAGACAGGGTTGGCGCTTTCTTT. It translates to CASSLDRVGAFF.

This clone has a handful of counts. This chain links TRBV18 with TRBJ2-5, with D maybe TRBD1 (5 bases). V dropped 0 bases and J dropped 5 bases, with 10 bases sitting between them. There are 14 residues in the CDR3. CDR1 is KGHSH, CDR2 LQKENI, per germline. In DNA, the CDR3 is TGTGCCAGCTCACCACCCCAGGGATTTGAGACCCAGTACTTC. It is translated as CASSPPQGFETQYF.

J is TRBJ1-2 and V is TRBV5-6; 7 bases align to TRBD1. Germline CDR1 and CDR2: SGHDT and YYEEEE. The CDR3 covers 15 residues. The trim removed 3 bases at V and 5 bases at J, leaving 10 bases unmatched. The CDR3, as DNA: TGTGCCAGCAGCTCCGACAGGGAGCCTCGTTATGGCTACACCTTC. Translated, it gives CASSSDREPRYGYTF.

By share of the sample, this clone is medium-sized. This chain connects TRBV6-1 to TRBJ2-7, with D maybe TRBD2 (6 bases). V lost 8 bases to trimming and J lost 0 bases, with 14 bases between them. This CDR3 has 14 residues. Germline values: CDR1 MNHNS, CDR2 SASEGT. The CDR3 spells CASWGTVYSYEQYF. The CDR3 DNA follows: TGTGCCAGCTGGGGGACTGTCTACTCCTACGAGCAGTACTTC.

The gene calls are TRBV11-3 and TRBJ2-3, with a possible D match to TRBD1 (6 bases). This CDR3 is 17 amino acids long. Germline V lookup: CDR1 SGHNT, CDR2 YENEEA. Trimming left V 11 bases short and J 13 bases short, with 37 bases between. CDR3 sequence (DNA): TGTGCCGGAAAGAATAAAAACAGGGATCAGGACGATACTAGGGAGTATTTT. Protein: CAGKNKNRDQDDTREYF.

The chain links TRBV5-5 to TRBJ1-3, with D perhaps matching TRBD1 (5 bases). The CDR3 covers 15 residues. The V gene's germline CDR1 is SGHKS and CDR2 YYEKEE (reference sequence). Trimming cost V 2 bases and J 6 bases, with 15 bases left between them. CDR3 in amino acids: CASSLGAGLVNTIYF. Here the CDR3 DNA reads TGTGCCAGCAGCTTAGGGGCAGGGCTTGTAAACACCATATATTTT.

The chain couples TRBV30 to TRBJ2-3; D remains unclear. The CDR3 runs to 13 residues. Germline V gene lookup returns CDR1 GTSNPN and CDR2 SVGIG (reference sequence). V was shortened by 2 bases and J by 1 base, with 7 bases between the two germline ends. In nucleotides, the CDR3 is TGTGCCTGGAGTCGAACTCGCACAGATACGCAGTATTTT. This gives the protein CAWSRTRTDTQYF.

The rearrangement joins TRBV5-6 to TRBJ1-3; 8 nucleotides match TRBD1. Germline CDR1 reads SGHDT; CDR2 reads YYEEEE. V gave up 4 bases and J gave up 8 bases; unmatched junction bases: 11. This CDR3 has 15 amino acids. DNA for the CDR3: TGTGCCAGCAGCGGAGGGACAGGCTGGGAGGACACCATATATTTT. This encodes CASSGGTGWEDTIYF.

This chain links TRBV7-9 with TRBJ1-4, with D possibly being TRBD1 (5 bases). This CDR3 has 15 residues. V shed 5 bases and J shed 2 bases, with 12 bases lying between them. Germline V gene data show CDR1 as SEHNR and CDR2 as FQNEAQ (reference sequence). The CDR3: CASSPDSGTNEKLFF. CDR3 DNA sequence: TGTGCCAGCAGCCCAGACAGTGGCACTAATGAAAAACTGTTTTTT.

The J gene is TRBJ1-2, the V gene TRBV6-6; 8 bases are shared with TRBD1. CDR1 and CDR2 from the germline V gene are MNHNY and SVGAGI (reference sequence). This CDR3 is 16 amino acids long. V shed 2 bases and J 5 bases; nucleotides not matched to a gene: 10. The CDR3 nucleotides read TGTGCCAGCAGTTACCATCCGAGGACAGGGAAATATGGCTACACCTTC. This translates into CASSYHPRTGKYGYTF.

The CDR3 here is CASSFVDREVPEAFF. DNA for the CDR3: TGTGCCAGCAGCTTTGTTGACAGGGAAGTCCCTGAAGCTTTCTTT. V is TRBV5-8 and J is TRBJ1-1; 7 bases fit TRBD1. V trimming: 2 bases; J trimming: 6 bases; junction bases outside the gene matches: 10. CDR3 length: 15 amino acids. Germline V gene sequence: CDR1 SGHTS, CDR2 YDEGEE.

The chain combines TRBV6-1 with TRBJ1-3; 7 bases are shared with TRBD1. The CDR3 covers 15 residues. Germline lookup yields CDR1 MNHNS and CDR2 SASEGT. V shed 5 bases, J shed 0 bases, and the junction held 4 bases outside the gene matches. Here the CDR3 DNA reads TGTGCCAGCAGTTTGACAGGGACCTCTGGAAACACCATATATTTT. Protein: CASSLTGTSGNTIYF.

The chain carries TRBV2 and TRBJ2-6; D ambiguous. The germline gives CDR1 SNHLY, CDR2 FYNNEI. The CDR3 contains 15 residues. Trimming removed 5 bases from V and 2 bases from J, with 10 bases in between. CDR3 in DNA: TGTGCCAGCAGTTCGACGGATACTGGGGCCAACGTCCTGACTTTC. Translating it yields CASSSTDTGANVLTF.

The chain combines TRBV15 with TRBJ2-7; D perhaps matches TRBD2 (6 bases). The germline CDR1 and CDR2 sequences are LNHNV and YYDKDF (reference sequence). Trimming shortened V by 5 bases and J by 2 bases, and 16 bases separated the two germline ends. The CDR3 consists of 15 residues. Here the CDR3 reads CATSPQAGSPYEQYF. The CDR3 DNA follows: TGTGCCACCAGCCCCCAGGCCGGGAGCCCCTACGAGCAGTACTTC.

V is TRBV18 and J is TRBJ2-6; D is uncertain. The CDR3 consists of 14 residues. Per germline, CDR1 KGHSH and CDR2 LQKENI. V lost 6 bases and J lost 1, with 7 bases in between. The CDR3 DNA sequence: TGTGCCAGCTCCGACGGGTCTGGGGCCAACGTCCTGACTTTC. Translating it yields CASSDGSGANVLTF.

This clone was seen only a few times. The CDR3 DNA is TGTGCCAGTAGCGCTGATCAGGGGCTCGAGCAGTACTTC. This gives the protein CASSADQGLEQYF. The chain has TRBV19 and TRBJ2-7, with a weak D call TRBD1 (6 bases). This CDR3 has 13 residues. With 6 bases removed from V and 6 bases from J, the gap between germline ends came to 15 bases. Germline V CDR1 and CDR2: LNHDA, SQIVND (reference sequence).

The V and J genes are TRBV9 and TRBJ2-3; TRBD1 might be the D (6 bases). V lost 4 bases and J lost 5, with 8 bases in between. This CDR3 has 12 amino acids. The germline gives CDR1 SGDLS, CDR2 YYNGEE. CDR3 sequence: CASSKGGDTQYF. CDR3 in DNA: TGTGCCAGCAGCAAAGGGGGAGATACGCAGTATTTT.

The rearrangement links TRBV6-5 to TRBJ2-7; the match to TRBD1 covers 12 bases. Germline CDR1 and CDR2: MNHEY and SVGAGI. This CDR3 is 14 amino acids long. J lost 2 bases, V lost 6 bases, and 2 bases had no gene match. CDR3 sequence reads: CASRGQGAPYEQYF. CDR3 nucleotides: TGTGCCAGCAGGGGACAGGGGGCCCCCTACGAGCAGTACTTC.

A few counts support this clone. The chain is built from TRBV7-9 and TRBJ1-4, with a weak D call TRBD1 (5 bases). Germline V lookup: CDR1 SEHNR, CDR2 FQNEAQ (reference sequence). The length of the CDR3 is 14 residues. The V and J ends lost 4 bases and 2 bases respectively, with 8 bases between them. CDR3 DNA sequence: TGTGCCAGCAGCTCAGGGACGACTAATGAAAAACTGTTTTTT. Translating gives CASSSGTTNEKLFF. Filled out from reference TRBV7-9 and TRBJ1-4, the complete variable domain reads DTGVSQNPRHKITKRGQNVTFRCDPISEHNRLYWYRQTLGQGPEFLTYFQNEAQLEKSRLLSDRFSAERPKGSFSTLEIQRTEQGDSAMYLCASSSGTTNEKLFFGSGTQLSVL.

This clone was counted a single time. In nucleotides, the CDR3 is TGTGCCAGCAGCTCCCAAAATCAGCCCCAGCATTTT. Its protein product is CASSSQNQPQHF. The chain links TRBV7-9 to TRBJ1-5; D gene uncertain. Germline CDR1 is SEHNR and CDR2 is FQNEAQ (reference sequence). The V end lost 4 bases, the J end lost 4 bases, and 5 bases lay between the germline ends. The CDR3 has 12 amino acids.

This clone was recorded only once. The chain combines TRBV23-1 with TRBJ2-1; maybe TRBD2 (6 bases). TRBV23-1 is an ORF for which the function is uncertain. With 7 bases removed from V and 2 bases from J, the gap between germline ends came to 21 bases. This CDR3 is built from 17 residues. For the CDR3, the DNA is TGCGCCAGCACCCAAGATCCGGGGGAGAGGGCCTACAATGAGCAGTTCTTC. Encoded protein: CASTQDPGERAYNEQFF.

The chain combines TRBV30 with TRBJ2-7; perhaps TRBD1 as D (7 bases). V was clipped by 0 bases and J by 2 bases, with 14 bases between them. CDR1 and CDR2 (germline): GTSNPN, SVGIG (reference sequence). This CDR3 has 15 residues. CDR3 residues: CAWSVLDRTTYEQYF. CDR3 nucleotides: TGTGCCTGGAGTGTTCTGGACAGGACTACCTACGAGCAGTACTTC.

The chain carries TRBV5-5 and TRBJ1-6, with a tentative D call TRBD1 (6 bases). The CDR3 has 17 amino acids. The V gene's germline CDR1 is SGHKS and CDR2 YYEKEE (reference sequence). The ends were cut back, 4 bases at V and 0 bases at J, with 14 bases in the middle. The CDR3: CASSTPTGSSYNSPLHF. For the CDR3, the DNA is TGTGCCAGCAGCACCCCCACAGGGAGCTCCTATAATTCACCCCTCCACTTT.